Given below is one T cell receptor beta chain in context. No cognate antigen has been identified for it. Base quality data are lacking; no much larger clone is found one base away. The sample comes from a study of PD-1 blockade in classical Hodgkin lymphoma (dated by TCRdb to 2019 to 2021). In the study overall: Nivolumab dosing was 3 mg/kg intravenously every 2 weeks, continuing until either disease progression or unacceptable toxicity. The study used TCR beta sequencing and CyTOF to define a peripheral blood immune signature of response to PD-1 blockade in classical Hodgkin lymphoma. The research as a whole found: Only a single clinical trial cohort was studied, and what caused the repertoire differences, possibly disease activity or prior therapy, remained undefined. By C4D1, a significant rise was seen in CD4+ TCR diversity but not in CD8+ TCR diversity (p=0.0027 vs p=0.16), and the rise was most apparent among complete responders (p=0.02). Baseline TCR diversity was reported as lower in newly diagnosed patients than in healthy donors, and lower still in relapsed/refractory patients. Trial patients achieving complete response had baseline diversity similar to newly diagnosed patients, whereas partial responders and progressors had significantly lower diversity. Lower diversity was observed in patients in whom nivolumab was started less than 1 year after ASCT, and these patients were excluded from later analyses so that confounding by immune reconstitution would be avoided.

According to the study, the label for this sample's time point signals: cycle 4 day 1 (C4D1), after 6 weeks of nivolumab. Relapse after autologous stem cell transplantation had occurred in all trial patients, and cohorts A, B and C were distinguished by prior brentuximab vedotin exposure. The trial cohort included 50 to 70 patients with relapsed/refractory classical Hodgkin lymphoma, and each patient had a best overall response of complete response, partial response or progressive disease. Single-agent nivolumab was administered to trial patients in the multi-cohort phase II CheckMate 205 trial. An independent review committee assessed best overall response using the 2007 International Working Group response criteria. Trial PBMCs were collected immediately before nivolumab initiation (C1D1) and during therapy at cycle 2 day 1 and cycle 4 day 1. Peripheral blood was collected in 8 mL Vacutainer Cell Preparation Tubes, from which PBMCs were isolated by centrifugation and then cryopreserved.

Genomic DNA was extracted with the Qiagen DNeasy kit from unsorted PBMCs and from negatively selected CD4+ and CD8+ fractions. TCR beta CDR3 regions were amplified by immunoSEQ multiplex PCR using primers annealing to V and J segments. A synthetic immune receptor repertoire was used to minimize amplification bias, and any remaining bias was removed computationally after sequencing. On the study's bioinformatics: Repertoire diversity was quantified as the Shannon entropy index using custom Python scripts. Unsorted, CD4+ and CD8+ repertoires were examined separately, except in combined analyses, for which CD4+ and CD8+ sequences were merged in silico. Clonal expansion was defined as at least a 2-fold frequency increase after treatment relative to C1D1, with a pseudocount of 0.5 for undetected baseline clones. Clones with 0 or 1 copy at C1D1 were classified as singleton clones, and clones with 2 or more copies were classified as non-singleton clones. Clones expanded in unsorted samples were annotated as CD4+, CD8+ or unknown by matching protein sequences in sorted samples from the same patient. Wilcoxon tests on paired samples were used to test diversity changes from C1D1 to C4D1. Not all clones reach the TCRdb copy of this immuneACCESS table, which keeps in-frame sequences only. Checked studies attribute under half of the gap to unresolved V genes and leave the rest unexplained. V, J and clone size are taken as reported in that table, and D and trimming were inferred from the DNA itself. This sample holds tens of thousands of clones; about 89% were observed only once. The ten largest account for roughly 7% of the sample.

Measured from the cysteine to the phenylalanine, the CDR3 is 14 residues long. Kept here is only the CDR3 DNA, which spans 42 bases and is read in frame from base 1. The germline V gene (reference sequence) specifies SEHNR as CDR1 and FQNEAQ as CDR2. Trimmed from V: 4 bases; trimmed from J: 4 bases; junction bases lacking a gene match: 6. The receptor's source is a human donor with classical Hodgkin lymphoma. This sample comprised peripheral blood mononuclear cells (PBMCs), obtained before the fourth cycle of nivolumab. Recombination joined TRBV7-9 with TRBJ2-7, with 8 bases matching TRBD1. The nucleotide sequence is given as TGTGCCAGCAGCTACGGACAGGGACTGTACGAGCAGTACTTC. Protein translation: CASSYGQGLYEQYF. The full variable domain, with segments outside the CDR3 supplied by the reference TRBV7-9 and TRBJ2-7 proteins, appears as DTGVSQNPRHKITKRGQNVTFRCDPISEHNRLYWYRQTLGQGPEFLTYFQNEAQLEKSRLLSDRFSAERPKGSFSTLEIQRTEQGDSAMYLCASSYGQGLYEQYFGPGTRLTVT.